This T cell receptor beta chain originates from a study of T cell responses to AZD1222 COVID-19 vaccine. Profiling relied on immunoSEQ multiplex PCR, and the TCRdb table lists in-frame clones only, not all of them. The sample yields around 270,000 clones, around 93% seen once. Details on this clone: Its specificity is unknown.

This CDR3 comprises 11 residues. Trimming removed 7 bases at V and 3 bases at J, with 7 bases between. The germline gives CDR1 DFQATT, CDR2 SNEGSKA (reference sequence). Broader study findings: The study found Spike-specific TCR breadth and depth rose after two AZD1222 doses.

Sequenced here: peripheral blood, sampled 28 days after the second AZD1222 dose. This clonotype was sampled from an adult who received the AZD1222 COVID-19 vaccine. The chain uses TRBV20-1 and TRBJ1-5, with D unclear. The CDR3 loop is CSGGNNQPQHF. The CDR3 nucleotides are TGCAGTGGAGGGAACAATCAGCCCCAGCATTTT.